This is a list of T cell receptor beta chains from one sample in a study of beta chain features in type 1 diabetes. Clones were sequenced by immunoSEQ multiplex PCR, and TCRdb holds only the in-frame ones, with some missing. The table has about 210,000 clones, roughly a tenth seen once. The sequenced sample was central memory CD4+ T cells from blood. The receptors shown here come from a man aged 18 to 29 in good health. The CDR3 runs from the conserved cysteine through the conserved F or W. Each record gives: J gene, V gene, D gene, clone size, CDR3 DNA, CDR3 protein. The D gene is left open where the match is weak. Where a row states a size, it is once, few, many or the class of an expanded clone; other rows omit it.

>TRBJ2-5|TRBV7-9|NA|NA
TGTGCCAGCAGCGGATTCGGACATAGGGAGACCCAGTACTTC
CASSGFGHRETQYF
>TRBJ1-2|TRBV28|NA|NA
TGTGCCAGCAGTTTTCTGGTCAGAGACTATGGCTACACCTTC
CASSFLVRDYGYTF
>TRBJ2-7|TRBV7-2|NA|NA
TGTGCCAGCAGCTTAACGAGACTAGTAAGGGAGCAGTACTTC
CASSLTRLVREQYF
>TRBJ2-2|TRBV7-2|TRBD2|NA
TGTGCCAGCAGCTCGCAGACTAGCGGGAGAACCGGGGAGCTGTTTTTT
CASSSQTSGRTGELFF
>TRBJ2-3|TRBV14|TRBD2|many
TGTGCCAGCAGCCAAGATCTAGCGGGCAGGGGGCAGTATTTT
CASSQDLAGRGQYF
>TRBJ2-4|TRBV30|NA|few
TGTGCCTGTTCCGGCGAGGTCCGCAACATTCAGTACTTC
CACSGEVRNIQYF
>TRBJ1-6|TRBV14|NA|few
TGTGCCAGCAGCCCTCAGCGGGGGGGAAATTCACCCCTCCACTTT
CASSPQRGGNSPLHF
>TRBJ2-1|TRBV9|NA|NA
TGTGCCAGCAGCGTAGGCCTCAGGGAGTATTACAATGAGCAGTTCTTC
CASSVGLREYYNEQFF
>TRBJ2-1|TRBV6-1|NA|NA
TGTGCCAGCATGAAGGCAGGGGTCGGGGGAGAGCAGTTCTTC
CASMKAGVGGEQFF
>TRBJ1-4|TRBV5-1|NA|NA
TGCGCCAGCAGCTTGGATCCTAATGAAAAACTGTTTTTT
CASSLDPNEKLFF
>TRBJ1-4|TRBV4-3|TRBD1|NA
TGCGCCAGCAGCGATCCGGGACAGGGAAGTGAAAAACTGTTTTTT
CASSDPGQGSEKLFF
>TRBJ2-7|TRBV9|NA|few
TGTGCCAGCAGCCCCCGGGCCCAGGCCTCCTACGAGCAGTACTTC
CASSPRAQASYEQYF
>TRBJ2-3|TRBV2|TRBD2|many
TGTGCCAGCAAACTAGCGGGAGGCACAGATACGCAGTATTTT
CASKLAGGTDTQYF
>TRBJ2-3|TRBV4-2|NA|few
TGTGCCAGCAGCCAAGGAAGTAGCGGCGGCACAGATACGCAGTATTTT
CASSQGSSGGTDTQYF
>TRBJ2-5|TRBV2|NA|few
TGTGCCAGCAGTGGGTCCAGGCTACAAGAGACCCAGTACTTC
CASSGSRLQETQYF
>TRBJ2-7|TRBV10-3|NA|few
TGTGCCATCAGTGAGGTACGAGAGCAGTACTTC
CAISEVREQYF
>TRBJ2-1|TRBV2|NA|few
TGTGCCAGCAGGGAGACTTTGGTAGGTTTCTTC
CASRETLVGFF
>TRBJ2-3|TRBV11-2|TRBD1|many
TGTGCCAGCAGCCAAAACAGGGGGTTAACAGATACGCAGTATTTT
CASSQNRGLTDTQYF
>TRBJ2-7|TRBV18|TRBD2|few
TGTGCCAGCTCCCCCAGCGGGAGGAGTGCCGAGCAGTACTTC
CASSPSGRSAEQYF
>TRBJ2-5|TRBV29-1|NA|NA
TGCAGCGTTGAAGGGCAGCCCCAAGAGACCCAGTACTTC
CSVEGQPQETQYF
>TRBJ2-5|TRBV5-1|NA|NA
TGCGCCAGCAGCTTACAAAACAGGGAAGAGACCCAGTACTTC
CASSLQNREETQYF
>TRBJ2-6|TRBV18|NA|NA
TGTGCCAGCTCAACACGGGACTCCCCCTCCGTCCTGACTTTC
CASSTRDSPSVLTF
>TRBJ2-5|TRBV5-4|NA|few
TGTGCCAGCAGCTCACCCGGGGGAGAGACCCAGTACTTC
CASSSPGGETQYF
>TRBJ2-5|TRBV29-1|NA|NA
TGCAGCGTTGGGACTGGGGAGACCCAGTACTTC
CSVGTGETQYF
>TRBJ2-7|TRBV28|NA|NA
TGTGCCAGCAGTATACACGGGTCTTCCTACGAGCAGTACTTC
CASSIHGSSYEQYF
>TRBJ2-3|TRBV4-2|NA|NA
TGTGCCAGCAGCCAGGTAGCACCCAGCACAGATACGCAGTATTTT
CASSQVAPSTDTQYF
>TRBJ2-5|TRBV1|NA|NA
TGCACCAGCAGCCAAGATGCTAGGTGGGAGACCCAGTACTTC
CTSSQDARWETQYF
>TRBJ2-3|TRBV25-1|TRBD1|few
TGTGCCAGCAGTGAATTACAGGGGACAGATACGCAGTATTTT
CASSELQGTDTQYF
>TRBJ2-3|TRBV18|NA|few
TGTGCCAGCTCACCATATGGGGGAGGCGGCACAGATACGCAGTATTTT
CASSPYGGGGTDTQYF
>TRBJ1-4|TRBV13|NA|many
TGTGCCAGCAGCTTAGGAGGGCCAGGGTTAATTGAAAAACTGTTTTTT
CASSLGGPGLIEKLFF
>TRBJ1-4|TRBV23-1|TRBD1|NA
TGCGCCAGCACCCCCGGGACAGAACTGTTTTTT
CASTPGTELFF
>TRBJ2-4|TRBV6-1|NA|few
TGTGCCAGCAGGGCGGTCGGGTGGGACATTCAGTACTTC
CASRAVGWDIQYF
>TRBJ2-1|TRBV27|NA|few
TGTGCCAGCGGATATCGCCGGGATGGCGAGCAGTTCTTC
CASGYRRDGEQFF
>TRBJ2-3|TRBV15|TRBD2|few
TGTGCCACCAGCGATAGCGGGAGAACCACAGATACGCAGTATTTT
CATSDSGRTTDTQYF
>TRBJ2-1|TRBV4-1|TRBD1|NA
TGCGCCAGCAGCCTGGGACAGTTGTATGAGCAGTTCTTC
CASSLGQLYEQFF
>TRBJ1-5|TRBV30|NA|NA
TGTGCCTGGAGTGGGGAGGAGAATCAGCCCCAGCATTTT
CAWSGEENQPQHF
>TRBJ2-2|TRBV15|NA|NA
TGTGCCACCAGCAGAGATCTGTCGGGGAGTGGCACCGGGGAGCTGTTTTTT
CATSRDLSGSGTGELFF
>TRBJ2-1|TRBV19|TRBD2|few
TGTGCCAGTATCCCACCTGCCGGGACTAGAGATGAGCAGTTCTTC
CASIPPAGTRDEQFF
>TRBJ2-1|TRBV29-1|NA|NA
TGCAGCGTTGACAGTGCCAATGAGCAGTTCTTC
CSVDSANEQFF
>TRBJ2-1|TRBV7-9|NA|few
TGTGCCAGCAGCTTAGGGAGCAGTCACGGTGAGCAGTTCTTC
CASSLGSSHGEQFF
>TRBJ2-7|TRBV10-1|NA|NA
TGCGCCAGGAACTCCTACGAGCAGTACTTC
CARNSYEQYF
>TRBJ1-4|TRBV10-3|NA|NA
TGTGCCATCAGTGCGTTCGATGAAAAACTGTTTTTT
CAISAFDEKLFF
>TRBJ2-5|TRBV4-2|NA|few
TGTGCCAGCAGCCCCCGCCAGGGGCGGGAGACCCAGTACTTC
CASSPRQGRETQYF
>TRBJ1-4|TRBV25-1|TRBD1|few
TGTGCCAGCAGTGCACGCGGGACAGCTAATGAAAAACTGTTTTTT
CASSARGTANEKLFF
>TRBJ2-3|TRBV15|NA|many
TGTGCCACCAGCAGGGACGCCAGGGGCAGGACAGATACGCAGTATTTT
CATSRDARGRTDTQYF
>TRBJ2-2|TRBV9|NA|NA
TGTGCCAGCAGCAGAACCGGGGGAACCGGGGAGCTGTTTTTT
CASSRTGGTGELFF
>TRBJ1-1|TRBV4-1|NA|NA
TGCGCCAGCAGCCGGGGGAACAGGGATGTCACTGAAGCTTTCTTT
CASSRGNRDVTEAFF
>TRBJ2-5|TRBV30|NA|NA
TGTGCCTGGCGACTCCGGACCAGGGAAACGGAGACCCAGTACTTC
CAWRLRTRETETQYF
>TRBJ2-2|TRBV14|NA|few
TGTGCCAGCAGCCATGGCTCCTACACCGGGGAGCTGTTTTTT
CASSHGSYTGELFF
>TRBJ2-1|TRBV15|NA|few
TGTGCCACCAGCAGAGCGCCCCCGGGGAGCTCCTACAATGAGCAGTTCTTC
CATSRAPPGSSYNEQFF
>TRBJ2-7|TRBV5-1|TRBD1|few
TGCGCCAGCAGCACCGGACAGGGATCCTACGAGCAGTACTTC
CASSTGQGSYEQYF
>TRBJ2-1|TRBV27|TRBD1|few
TGTGCCAGCAGTCGACGACGGGACAGGGTTAGCAATGAGCAGTTCTTC
CASSRRRDRVSNEQFF
>TRBJ2-1|TRBV2|NA|NA
TGTGCCAGCAGTGGGGACTGGTACTACAATGAGCAGTTCTTC
CASSGDWYYNEQFF
>TRBJ2-1|TRBV29-1|TRBD2|many
TGCAGCGCGTCCAGCGGGAACTACAATGAGCAGTTCTTC
CSASSGNYNEQFF
>TRBJ2-1|TRBV7-7|TRBD2|NA
TGTGCCAGCAGCCCAGGACTAGTCAATGAGCAGTTCTTC
CASSPGLVNEQFF
>TRBJ2-3|TRBV7-9|NA|NA
TGTGCCAGCAGCTTGTCGGGAGGCACAGATACGCAGTATTTT
CASSLSGGTDTQYF
>TRBJ2-2|TRBV29-1|NA|few
TGCAGCGTTGCCAGGGGTGACACCGGGGAGCTGTTTTTT
CSVARGDTGELFF
>TRBJ2-1|TRBV30|TRBD2|many
TGTGCCTGGAGTCGGCTAGCGGGAGGGAAGCAGTTCTTC
CAWSRLAGGKQFF
>TRBJ2-3|TRBV30|NA|NA
TGTGCCTGGATCTTGTGGAGCACAGATACGCAGTATTTT
CAWILWSTDTQYF
>TRBJ2-1|TRBV29-1|TRBD2|NA
TGCAGCGGAGGGAGGGCCCCCTACAATGAGCAGTTCTTC
CSGGRAPYNEQFF